This entry lists 30 T cell receptor beta chains sequenced from one sample in a study of T-cell reconstitution after alpha-beta-depleted transplantation in children. Using unique molecular identifiers, the investigators prepared the TCRbeta library. Each CDR3 protein is one row after TCRdb ran MiXCR on the PCR reads. The sample lists about 400,000 distinct CDR3 sequences, around 20% occurring once. The source was PBMCs from the stem cell graft donor, collected from the stem cell graft. The receptors come from a human donor who donated a stem cell graft to a child with acute myeloid leukemia.

The J gene is TRBJ2-2, the V gene TRBV12-3 or TRBV12-4, with D possibly being TRBD2 (5 bases). Trimming shortened V by 7 bases and J by 5 bases, and 17 bases separated the two germline ends. The CDR3 consists of 15 residues. The CDR3 DNA follows: TGTGCCAGCAAGCTAGGACTGGGGTTGACCGGGGAGCTGTTTTTT. This codes for CASKLGLGLTGELFF.

This clonotype was seen only a few times. V and J are TRBV30 and TRBJ2-5; the D call may be TRBD1 or TRBD2 (5 bases each). The germline V and J ends were trimmed by 4 bases and 3 bases, with 21 bases remaining between them. Germline loops: CDR1 GTSNPN, CDR2 SVGIG (reference sequence). This CDR3 spans 16 amino acids. CDR3 sequence (DNA): TGTGCCTGGATTATCTTCCGGGACGGCAGAGAAGAGACCCAGTACTTC. Translated, it gives CAWIIFRDGREETQYF.

The gene calls are TRBV5-1 and TRBJ2-7; either TRBD1 or TRBD2 may fit D (6 bases each). The CDR3 spans 14 residues. Per the germline V gene, CDR1 is SGHRS and CDR2 is YFSETQ. The ends were cut back, 4 bases at V and 2 bases at J, with 13 bases in the middle. The CDR3 DNA sequence: TGCGCCAGCAGCCCAGGGGACTCAGCCTACGAGCAGTACTTC. This gives the protein CASSPGDSAYEQYF.

The CDR3 is CSAQPRGQYNEQFF. As DNA, the CDR3 is TGCAGTGCCCAACCAAGGGGGCAATACAATGAGCAGTTCTTC. J is TRBJ2-1 and V is TRBV20-1, with 7 positions matching TRBD1. In germline, CDR1 is DFQATT, CDR2 SNEGSKA (reference sequence). J gave up 4 bases and V 6 bases, and 9 bases lay outside the gene matches. The CDR3 runs to 14 residues.

This clonotype was picked up one time. The chain couples TRBV28 to TRBJ2-7; D unclear. Per germline, CDR1 MDHEN and CDR2 SYDVKM. This CDR3 region has 16 residues. V was cut by 2 bases and J by 5 bases, with 19 bases left in between. The CDR3 here is CASSLGIWVKADEQYF. Here the CDR3 DNA reads TGTGCCAGCAGTTTAGGGATTTGGGTAAAGGCTGACGAGCAGTACTTC.

The chain joins TRBV20-1 to TRBJ2-3; 8 nucleotides agree with TRBD2. The junction had 7 bases not matched to a gene; V was cut back by 3 bases and J by 11 bases. Germline-derived CDR1 and CDR2 are DFQATT and SNEGSKA (reference sequence). The CDR3 totals 12 residues. The CDR3 region is CSASGELAGQYF. The CDR3 coding sequence is TGCAGTGCTAGTGGGGAGCTAGCGGGGCAGTATTTT.

V gene TRBV5-5 combines with J gene TRBJ2-1; 7 bases align to TRBD2. CDR3 length equals 13 residues. Looked up from germline, CDR1 is SGHKS and CDR2 is YYEKEE (reference sequence). The junction had 7 bases not matched to a gene; V was cut back by 4 bases and J by 9 bases. CDR3 region: CASSLEQRGEQFF. The CDR3 DNA sequence: TGTGCCAGCAGCCTGGAACAGCGGGGTGAGCAGTTCTTC.

V and J are TRBV6-1 and TRBJ2-7; the D gene is possibly TRBD1 (6 bases). With 5 bases removed from V and 1 base from J, the gap between germline ends came to 15 bases. CDR3 size: 15 residues. The germline CDR1 and CDR2 sequences are MNHNS and SASEGT. The CDR3 DNA follows: TGTGCCAGCAGTAGCTTTCCAGGGGTTTCCTACGAGCAGTACTTC. This codes for CASSSFPGVSYEQYF.

In this sample, this clonotype turned up once. The rearrangement links TRBV7-9 to TRBJ2-7; 7 bases align to TRBD2. V dropped 5 bases and J dropped 2; count of bases not matched to a gene: 6. Germline V gives CDR1 SEHNR, CDR2 FQNEAQ (reference sequence). The CDR3 is 14 residues long. The CDR3 protein is CASSQAGNAYEQYF. The CDR3 bases are TGTGCCAGCAGCCAAGCGGGGAATGCCTACGAGCAGTACTTC. Full variable domain (rest looked up from reference TRBV7-9 and TRBJ2-7): DTGVSQNPRHKITKRGQNVTFRCDPISEHNRLYWYRQTLGQGPEFLTYFQNEAQLEKSRLLSDRFSAERPKGSFSTLEIQRTEQGDSAMYLCASSQAGNAYEQYFGPGTRLTVT.

This clonotype was counted ten times or more. J is TRBJ2-1 and V is TRBV10-3; 11 bases map to TRBD2. The V gene end was trimmed by 8 bases and the J gene end by 6 bases; junction bases not matched to a gene: 6. The germline CDR1 and CDR2 sequences are ENHRY and SYGVKD. The CDR3 contains 14 residues. The CDR3 DNA sequence: TGTGCCATCCTTACTAGCGGGAGTGGCAATGAGCAGTTCTTC. It specifies CAILTSGSGNEQFF.

The chain carries TRBV28 and TRBJ2-4, with D possibly being TRBD2 (5 bases). Germline V gene sequence: CDR1 MDHEN, CDR2 SYDVKM. With 5 bases removed from V and 6 bases from J, the gap between germline ends came to 14 bases. This CDR3 has 14 residues. The CDR3 DNA sequence: TGTGCCAGCAGTCCGACGAGGGCCGTAAACATTCAGTACTTC. Translation gives CASSPTRAVNIQYF.

This clonotype showed up many times. V gene TRBV29-1 combines with J gene TRBJ2-2, with 8 bases matching TRBD1. V was clipped by 6 bases and J by 0 bases; unmatched bases: 3. CDR1 is SQVTM and CDR2 is ANQGSEA in the germline V gene. CDR3 length: 14 amino acids. The CDR3 loop reads CSVGQGANTGELFF. In DNA, the CDR3 is TGCAGCGTCGGACAGGGCGCGAACACCGGGGAGCTGTTTTTT.

The genes are TRBV25-1 and TRBJ2-5; D remains ambiguous. This CDR3 spans 13 amino acids. The germline V gene has CDR1 MGHDK and CDR2 SYGVNS. V shed 3 bases and J shed 5 bases, with 10 bases lying between them. CDR3 protein: CASSDYLAETQYF. The CDR3 DNA sequence: TGTGCCAGCAGTGATTATCTCGCGGAGACCCAGTACTTC.

A few counts support this clonotype. The chain combines TRBV20-1 with TRBJ2-2; 8 nucleotides line up with TRBD2. Germline lookup yields CDR1 DFQATT and CDR2 SNEGSKA (reference sequence). The CDR3 has 15 residues. The J segment lost 7 bases and the V segment lost 5 bases, leaving 12 bases of the junction unmatched. CDR3 protein: CSALNGRAGDGELFF. DNA for the CDR3: TGCAGTGCTCTTAACGGGAGGGCCGGTGACGGGGAGCTGTTTTTT.

This clonotype occurred a few times. The chain recombines TRBV4-3 with TRBJ2-7; the D is unclear. The CDR3 consists of 13 residues. The ends were cut back, 3 bases at V and 5 bases at J, with 11 bases in the middle. Germline values: CDR1 LGHNA, CDR2 YSLEER. CDR3 protein: CASSQAVANEQYF. CDR3 bases: TGCGCCAGCAGCCAGGCGGTTGCCAACGAGCAGTACTTC.

The table lists this clonotype with many counts. This chain joins TRBV29-1 and TRBJ2-7, with 13 nucleotides matching TRBD2. Trimming took 6 bases from V and 6 from J; bases not matched to a gene: 20. The CDR3 length is 18 residues. Germline values: CDR1 SQVTM, CDR2 ANQGSEA. DNA for the CDR3: TGCAGCGTCGAACTAGCGGGAGGGCTACTGTCATACGGAGCCGAGCAGTACTTC. Amino acids: CSVELAGGLLSYGAEQYF.

The chain links TRBV29-1 to TRBJ1-2; no firm D call. The CDR3 totals 11 residues. V was pared by 6 bases and J by 5 bases, with 10 bases between. Germline V gives CDR1 SQVTM, CDR2 ANQGSEA. The CDR3 here is CSVLQSYGYTF. For the CDR3, the DNA is TGCAGCGTCCTCCAGAGTTATGGCTACACCTTC.

The V and J genes are TRBV10-3 and TRBJ1-1; 8 nucleotides match TRBD1. V gave up 3 bases and J gave up 1 base; unmatched junction bases: 4. The CDR3 loop spans 15 amino acids. Germline V gives CDR1 ENHRY, CDR2 SYGVKD. The CDR3 protein is CAISEGTGGNTEAFF. In nucleotides, the CDR3 is TGTGCCATCAGTGAAGGGACAGGTGGGAACACTGAAGCTTTCTTT.

This chain links TRBV5-1 with TRBJ2-2; 7 bases agree with TRBD1. The CDR3 has 17 residues. Germline CDR1 is SGHRS and CDR2 is YFSETQ. The ends lost 4 bases at V and 2 bases at J; junction bases unmatched: 11. In DNA, the CDR3 is TGCGCCAGCAGCACCCAGCCGGGACAGATAAACACCGGGGAGCTGTTTTTT. It codes for CASSTQPGQINTGELFF.

The sample holds many counts of this clonotype. The V gene is TRBV20-1, the J gene TRBJ1-5; TRBD1 is a possible D gene (5 bases). V was trimmed by 2 bases and J by 11 bases, leaving 7 bases between them. The CDR3 spans 10 residues. The germline gives CDR1 DFQATT, CDR2 SNEGSKA (reference sequence). The CDR3 sequence: CSARQGAQHF. The CDR3, as DNA: TGCAGTGCTAGACAGGGAGCCCAGCATTTT.

This clonotype was recorded at least ten times. The gene calls are TRBV5-5 and TRBJ1-2; no clear D. The CDR3 is made up of 16 amino acids. Germline V gene data show CDR1 as SGHKS and CDR2 as YYEKEE (reference sequence). V lost 1 base and J lost 7, with 20 bases in between. DNA for the CDR3: TGTGCCAGCAGCTTGCGTATAGTCAGCTTCCCTAGTGGCTACACCTTC. Its translation is CASSLRIVSFPSGYTF.

This clonotype has ten or more counts. The genes are TRBV27 and TRBJ2-7; D might be TRBD2 (6 bases). V was clipped by 6 bases and J by 6 bases, with 9 bases between them. Germline CDR1 and CDR2: MNHEY and SMNVEV (reference sequence). This CDR3 has 11 residues. The CDR3 sequence: CASSRGSEQYF. The CDR3 coding sequence is TGTGCCAGCAGCCGGGGGAGCGAGCAGTACTTC.

This clonotype has ten or more counts. This rearrangement joins TRBV20-1 to TRBJ2-1; 10 nucleotides match TRBD2. Germline V CDR1 and CDR2: DFQATT, SNEGSKA (reference sequence). The V gene end was trimmed by 6 bases and the J gene end by 14 bases; junction bases not matched to a gene: 22. The CDR3 runs 16 residues. The CDR3 sequence: CSARFRELAGGRLEFF. The DNA for the CDR3 is TGCAGTGCCCGCTTCCGGGAATTAGCGGGAGGCCGGCTGGAGTTCTTC.

The J gene is TRBJ2-3, the V gene TRBV28; TRBD1 might be the D (6 bases). CDR1 MDHEN and CDR2 SYDVKM come from the germline V gene. Trimming stripped 6 bases from V and 3 bases from J, with 16 bases between. The CDR3 is 15 amino acids. The CDR3 nucleotides read TGTGCCAGCAGCCGTGGACAGTCGGGGACAGATACGCAGTATTTT. The encoded protein is CASSRGQSGTDTQYF.

In its sample, this clonotype was seen many times. The chain's CDR3 is CSVQGAGGGDQPQHF. The CDR3 nucleotides are TGCAGCGTCCAAGGGGCAGGGGGAGGCGATCAGCCCCAGCATTTT. The chain uses TRBV29-1 and TRBJ1-5; 7 positions match TRBD1. CDR1 and CDR2 from the germline V gene are SQVTM and ANQGSEA. This CDR3 is built from 15 residues. V lost 6 bases to trimming and J lost 5 bases; unmatched junction nucleotides: 13. Combining the CDR3 with reference TRBV29-1 and TRBJ1-5 gives the whole variable domain SAVISQKPSRDICQRGTSLTIQCQVDSQVTMMFWYRQQPGQSLTLIATANQGSEATYESGFVIDKFPISRPNLTFSTLTVSNMSPEDSSIYLCSVQGAGGGDQPQHFGDGTRLSIL.

The table lists this clonotype with many counts. The chain combines TRBV29-1 with TRBJ2-5; 10 bases are shared with TRBD2. Germline CDR1 reads SQVTM; CDR2 reads ANQGSEA. J was trimmed by 1 base and V by 4 bases; bases with no gene match: 6. The CDR3 covers 15 residues. CDR3 nucleotide sequence: TGCAGCGTTGTCCCTAGCGGGAGATCCCAAGAGACCCAGTACTTC. Translation gives CSVVPSGRSQETQYF.

This clonotype was picked up a small number of times. V is TRBV25-1 and J is TRBJ2-3; TRBD1 aligns across 8 bases. The CDR3 has 16 amino acids. V shed 3 bases and J 2 bases; nucleotides not matched to a gene: 7. Germline CDR1 and CDR2: MGHDK and SYGVNS. The CDR3 loop is CASSEPDRANTDTQYF. The CDR3 coding sequence is TGTGCCAGCAGTGAGCCGGACAGGGCGAACACAGATACGCAGTATTTT. The variable domain in full, with the rest retrieved from reference TRBV25-1 and TRBJ2-3, is EADIYQTPRYLVIGTGKKITLECSQTMGHDKMYWYQQDPGMELHLIHYSYGVNSTEKGDLSSESTVSRIRTEHFPLTLESARPSHTSQYLCASSEPDRANTDTQYFGPGTRLTVL.

This clonotype showed up just a few times. The chain uses TRBV7-8 and TRBJ2-1; D perhaps matches TRBD2 (6 bases). The V and J ends lost 1 base and 3 bases respectively, with 13 bases between them. Germline values: CDR1 SGHVS, CDR2 FQNEAQ. The CDR3 runs to 16 residues. CDR3 loop: CASSLEAQGLYNEQFF. Written as DNA, the CDR3 is TGTGCCAGCAGCTTAGAGGCGCAGGGACTCTACAATGAGCAGTTCTTC.

This clonotype was detected a few times. The rearrangement links TRBV3-1 to TRBJ2-7; the D is unclear. CDR3 length equals 12 residues. The germline V and J ends were trimmed by 1 base and 5 bases, with 6 bases remaining between them. Germline CDR1 reads LGHDT; CDR2 reads YNNKEL (reference sequence). CDR3 loop: CASSQVIHEQYF. The CDR3 DNA is TGTGCCAGCAGCCAAGTTATCCACGAGCAGTACTTC.

A few counts support this clonotype. This chain connects TRBV24-1 to TRBJ2-5; D is ambiguous. Germline V gives CDR1 KGHDR, CDR2 SFDVKD. V was pared by 4 bases and J by 1 base, with 12 bases between. The CDR3 spans 15 residues. CDR3 DNA sequence: TGTGCCACCAGTGACCCAGGACGGACCCAAGAGACCCAGTACTTC. Residues: CATSDPGRTQETQYF.